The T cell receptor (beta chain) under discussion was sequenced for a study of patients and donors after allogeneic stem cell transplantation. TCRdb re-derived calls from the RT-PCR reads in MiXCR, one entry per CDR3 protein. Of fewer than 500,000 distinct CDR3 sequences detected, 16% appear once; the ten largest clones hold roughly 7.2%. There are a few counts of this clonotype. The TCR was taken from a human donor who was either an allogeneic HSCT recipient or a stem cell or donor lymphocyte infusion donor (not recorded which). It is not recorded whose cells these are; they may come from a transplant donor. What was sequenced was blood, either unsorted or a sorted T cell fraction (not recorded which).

CDR3: CASSLEQGAGNQPQHF. The CDR3 DNA is TGTGCCAGCAGCTTGGAACAGGGGGCGGGCAATCAGCCCCAGCATTTT. The chain joins TRBV7-2 to TRBJ1-5, with TRBD1 matching over 9 bases. The germline V gene encodes CDR1 SGHTA and CDR2 FQGNSA. CDR3 length: 16 amino acids. Trimming removed 3 bases from V and 2 bases from J; junction bases left unmatched: 5. Supplemented by reference TRBV7-2 and TRBJ1-5, the full variable domain reads GAGVSQSPSNKVTEKGKDVELRCDPISGHTALYWYRQSLGQGLEFLIYFQGNSAPDKSGLPSDRFSAERTGGSVSTLTIQRTQQEDSAVYLCASSLEQGAGNQPQHFGDGTRLSIL.